The 28 T cell receptor beta chains reported below all come from one sample, sequenced in a study of PD-1 blockade in classical Hodgkin lymphoma. Relapse was seen in all patients after autologous stem cell transplantation, and brentuximab vedotin exposure was variable. Purified CD4+ T cells were obtained from thawed PBMCs through magnetic negative selection. Profiling relied on immunoSEQ multiplex PCR, and the TCRdb table lists in-frame clones only, not all of them. The table includes some 8,500 clones, about 86% detected once. The material sequenced was CD4+ T cells from blood, taken at baseline. Receptor source: a human donor with classical Hodgkin lymphoma.

This clone was seen a handful of times. The rearrangement links TRBV6-5 to TRBJ2-1, with 7 bases identical to TRBD2. This CDR3 is 12 amino acids long. Germline V gene data show CDR1 as MNHEY and CDR2 as SVGAGI. Losses at the gene ends were 5 bases for V and 10 bases for J; bases not matched to a gene: 5. The DNA for the CDR3 is TGTGCCAGCAGTAGAGCGGGAAAAGAGCAGTTCTTC. It specifies CASSRAGKEQFF.

The V gene is TRBV18, the J gene TRBJ2-5; D is uncertain. This CDR3 is 15 amino acids long. Germline loops: CDR1 KGHSH, CDR2 LQKENI. V lost 5 bases and J 0 bases, leaving 13 bases between the germline ends. CDR3 amino acids: CASSARQRYQETQYF. The CDR3 region has the DNA TGTGCCAGCTCAGCTCGGCAGAGGTACCAAGAGACCCAGTACTTC.

The CDR3 here is CATSRGEMAMGWEVDTQYF. The CDR3 DNA reads as TGTGCCACCAGCAGAGGTGAAATGGCGATGGGCTGGGAGGTAGATACGCAGTATTTT. This chain connects TRBV15 to TRBJ2-3, with D tentatively TRBD2 (6 bases). The V gene lost 1 base and the J gene lost 5 bases, with 25 bases spanning the gap. Germline CDR1 and CDR2: LNHNV and YYDKDF (reference sequence). CDR3 length: 19 amino acids.

The chain recombines TRBV5-1 with TRBJ2-5, with TRBD2 matching 13 bases. V gave up 4 bases and J gave up 1 base; unmatched junction bases: 4. The CDR3 totals 16 residues. The germline gives CDR1 SGHRS, CDR2 YFSETQ. As DNA, the CDR3 is TGCGCCAGCAGCCTGGGACTAGCGGGGACCCAAGAGACCCAGTACTTC. Translation gives CASSLGLAGTQETQYF.

CDR3 protein: CASSRSNNEQFF. CDR3 sequence (DNA): TGTGCCAGCTCACGATCGAACAATGAGCAGTTCTTC. The chain joins TRBV18 to TRBJ2-1; D ambiguous. The CDR3 is 12 residues long. V was cut by 4 bases and J by 5 bases, with 6 bases left in between. Germline CDR1 and CDR2: KGHSH and LQKENI.

This clone has a single count. V gene TRBV28 combines with J gene TRBJ1-2, with TRBD1 matching 8 bases. The CDR3 extends over 14 amino acids. Losses at the gene ends were 5 bases for V and 10 bases for J; bases not matched to a gene: 12. Germline assignment: CDR1 MDHEN and CDR2 SYDVKM. The CDR3 is CASSPRQGKFFYTF. CDR3 nucleotides: TGTGCCAGCAGTCCGCGACAGGGGAAGTTCTTCTACACCTTC.

The V and J genes are TRBV6-6 and TRBJ2-7; 8 bases agree with TRBD1. This CDR3 has 15 amino acids. Trimming at V came to 4 bases and at J to 4 bases, leaving 9 bases not matched to a gene. CDR1 MNHNY and CDR2 SVGAGI come from the germline V gene (reference sequence). The CDR3 region has the DNA TGTGCCAGCAGTTCGTCGGACAGGGCGGCTTACGAGCAGTACTTC. This gives the protein CASSSSDRAAYEQYF.

This clone has more than one count but fewer than ten. The chain recombines TRBV2 with TRBJ2-1; 8 bases fit TRBD1. Germline V gene data show CDR1 as SNHLY and CDR2 as FYNNEI. After removal of 5 bases from V and 6 bases from J, the junction contained 12 bases not matched to a gene. CDR3 size: 16 residues. CDR3: CASSKDRGGWVNEQFF. The CDR3 bases are TGTGCCAGCAGTAAAGACAGGGGAGGTTGGGTCAATGAGCAGTTCTTC.

This clone was seen a single time. This chain connects TRBV7-8 to TRBJ2-7, with TRBD2 matching 13 bases. The length of the CDR3 is 16 residues. The V segment lost 5 bases and the J segment 5 bases; nucleotides outside the gene matches: 9. Germline assignment: CDR1 SGHVS and CDR2 FQNEAQ. DNA for the CDR3: TGTGCCAGCAGCCCATTAGGACTAGCGGGAGTTAACGAGCAGTACTTC. Protein: CASSPLGLAGVNEQYF.

V gene TRBV5-1 combines with J gene TRBJ2-3; 9 bases are shared with TRBD1. Trimming took 3 bases from V and 7 from J; bases not matched to a gene: 12. There are 16 residues in the CDR3. The germline gives CDR1 SGHRS, CDR2 YFSETQ. This CDR3 reads CASSWTVGQGTNTQYF. In DNA form, the CDR3 reads TGCGCCAGCAGCTGGACTGTGGGACAGGGTACGAATACGCAGTATTTT.

A remark on this clone: A far more abundant clone sits one base away, making this likely a read error. This same CDR3 is encoded by further DNA sequences in the sample. The chain employs TRBV5-6 and TRBJ1-3; maybe TRBD1 (5 bases). The germline V and J ends were trimmed by 3 bases and 7 bases, with 17 bases remaining between them. CDR1 and CDR2 (germline): SGHDT, YYEEEE. CDR3 length: 15 amino acids. CDR3 region: CASSSLQGSGNTIYF. Written as DNA, the CDR3 is TGTGCCAGCAGCTCGCTTCAGGGATCGGGGAACACCATATATTTT.

This clone was seen more than once but under ten times. The rearrangement links TRBV6-1 to TRBJ1-5; a possible D gene is TRBD1 (5 bases). Trimming cost V 3 bases and J 5 bases, with 11 bases left between them. CDR1 and CDR2 (germline): MNHNS, SASEGT. This CDR3 comprises 14 residues. The CDR3 DNA is TGTGCCAGCAGTGAGGTGACGGGGGATCAGCCCCAGCATTTT. It specifies CASSEVTGDQPQHF.

The chain joins TRBV9 to TRBJ2-1; the match to TRBD2 covers 8 bases. The V segment lost 5 bases and the J segment 7 bases; nucleotides outside the gene matches: 5. The CDR3 extends over 13 amino acids. Per the germline V gene, CDR1 is SGDLS and CDR2 is YYNGEE. The CDR3 spells CASSETSANEQFF. For the CDR3, the DNA is TGTGCCAGCAGTGAGACTAGCGCTAATGAGCAGTTCTTC. The variable domain in full, completed from reference TRBV9 and TRBJ2-1, reads DSGVTQTPKHLITATGQRVTLRCSPRSGDLSVYWYQQSLDQGLQFLIQYYNGEERAKGNILERFSAQQFPDLHSELNLSSLELGDSALYFCASSETSANEQFFGPGTRLTVL.

The rearrangement links TRBV27 to TRBJ1-1; 7 bases align to TRBD1. With V trimmed by 4 bases and J by 0 bases, 5 bases remained unmatched. The CDR3 contains 15 residues. Germline CDR1 is MNHEY and CDR2 is SMNVEV (reference sequence). CDR3 loop: CASSSSTGLNTEAFF. The CDR3 DNA follows: TGTGCCAGCAGTTCCTCGACAGGGTTGAACACTGAAGCTTTCTTT.

The gene calls are TRBV6-1 and TRBJ1-5, with TRBD1 matching 12 bases. Germline V lookup: CDR1 MNHNS, CDR2 SASEGT. The V segment lost 4 bases and the J segment 7 bases; nucleotides outside the gene matches: 8. The CDR3 length is 16 residues. In nucleotides, the CDR3 is TGTGCCAGCAGTGCGGGGACAGGGGGCCTCAAACAGCCCCAGCATTTT. Encoded protein: CASSAGTGGLKQPQHF.

This chain connects TRBV6-1 to TRBJ1-5; D possibly corresponds to TRBD1 (6 bases). V was clipped by 3 bases and J by 6 bases, with 12 bases between them. Germline loops: CDR1 MNHNS, CDR2 SASEGT. CDR3 length: 14 residues. CDR3 loop: CASSEGRGGQPQHF. The CDR3, as DNA: TGTGCCAGCAGTGAGGGCAGAGGGGGTCAGCCCCAGCATTTT.

The chain joins TRBV9 to TRBJ2-6; the D gene is possibly TRBD1 (6 bases). The CDR3 is made up of 16 amino acids. CDR1 and CDR2 (germline): SGDLS, YYNGEE. The ends were cut back, 0 bases at V and 4 bases at J, with 11 bases in the middle. The CDR3 here is CASSVGAGVGANVLTF. The CDR3 DNA follows: TGTGCCAGCAGCGTAGGGGCAGGGGTCGGGGCCAACGTCCTGACTTTC. Together with reference TRBV9 and TRBJ2-6, the CDR3 gives the full variable domain: DSGVTQTPKHLITATGQRVTLRCSPRSGDLSVYWYQQSLDQGLQFLIQYYNGEERAKGNILERFSAQQFPDLHSELNLSSLELGDSALYFCASSVGAGVGANVLTFGAGSRLTVL.

This chain joins TRBV18 and TRBJ2-1; D assignment may be TRBD1 or TRBD2 (6 bases each). Trimming cost V 3 bases and J 5 bases, with 14 bases left between them. This CDR3 region has 15 residues. Germline lookup yields CDR1 KGHSH and CDR2 LQKENI. CDR3 sequence reads: CASSPRLGGDNEQFF. The CDR3 nucleotides read TGTGCCAGCTCACCTAGACTAGGGGGAGACAATGAGCAGTTCTTC.

This clone was counted a single time. The chain uses TRBV6-6 and TRBJ1-4; 8 bases match TRBD1. Germline assignment: CDR1 MNHNY and CDR2 SVGAGI (reference sequence). CDR3 size: 11 residues. Trimming took 5 bases from V and 14 from J; bases not matched to a gene: 4. The CDR3 spells CASSGGQALFF. CDR3 DNA: TGTGCCAGCAGTGGGGGACAGGCGCTGTTTTTT.

V is TRBV11-2 and J is TRBJ2-3; D possibly corresponds to TRBD2 (5 bases). In germline, CDR1 is SGHAT, CDR2 FQNNGV. V shed 0 bases and J shed 6 bases, with 7 bases lying between them. The CDR3 is 13 amino acids. CDR3 sequence reads: CASSLDRGDTQYF. CDR3 nucleotides: TGTGCCAGCAGCTTAGATCGAGGGGATACGCAGTATTTT.

The chain links TRBV6-1 to TRBJ2-1; D call uncertain. The CDR3 is 14 amino acids. Germline assignment: CDR1 MNHNS and CDR2 SASEGT. Trimming stripped 3 bases from V and 11 bases from J, with 17 bases between. This CDR3 is CASSDDSRVKKQFF. CDR3 DNA: TGTGCCAGCAGTGACGACTCTAGGGTTAAGAAGCAGTTCTTC.

The chain recombines TRBV6-5 with TRBJ1-1; 9 bases match TRBD1. J lost 0 bases, V lost 5 bases, and 4 bases had no gene match. CDR1 and CDR2 (germline): MNHEY, SVGAGI. The CDR3 spans 15 residues. The CDR3 coding sequence is TGTGCCAGCAGTAACAACAGGGGGCTGAACACTGAAGCTTTCTTT. It encodes CASSNNRGLNTEAFF.

This chain links TRBV29-1 with TRBJ2-1, with 10 bases lining up with TRBD2. V shed 6 bases and J 5 bases; nucleotides not matched to a gene: 10. The CDR3 runs to 15 residues. CDR1 SQVTM and CDR2 ANQGSEA come from the germline V gene. CDR3 sequence (DNA): TGCAGCGTCAGGATCAGGACTAGCGGTAACAATGAGCAGTTCTTC. Translation gives CSVRIRTSGNNEQFF.

CDR3 DNA sequence: TGTGCCAGCAGTGGAGACAGGGCTTACACCGGGGAGCTGTTTTTT. This translates into CASSGDRAYTGELFF. The V gene is TRBV6-1, the J gene TRBJ2-2, with TRBD1 identical over 7 bases. The trim removed 4 bases at V and 3 bases at J, leaving 5 bases unmatched. This CDR3 is 15 amino acids long. CDR1 is MNHNS, CDR2 SASEGT, per germline.

This chain connects TRBV19 to TRBJ2-5, with TRBD1 matching over 7 bases. Losses at the gene ends were 5 bases for V and 5 bases for J; bases not matched to a gene: 11. CDR3 size: 15 residues. Germline values: CDR1 LNHDA, CDR2 SQIVND (reference sequence). As DNA, the CDR3 is TGTGCCAGTAGTCCCCCGGGACAGAAAAGGGAGACCCAGTACTTC. Translating it yields CASSPPGQKRETQYF.

This chain connects TRBV5-1 to TRBJ2-6; TRBD1 matches 7 bases. V was clipped by 4 bases and J by 0 bases; unmatched bases: 4. Germline CDR1 is SGHRS and CDR2 is YFSETQ. The CDR3 contains 16 residues. The CDR3, as DNA: TGCGCCAGCAGCCCGGACAGGCTCTCTGGGGCCAACGTCCTGACTTTC. It yields the protein CASSPDRLSGANVLTF.

The genes are TRBV19 and TRBJ2-2; D remains unclear. CDR1 and CDR2 from the germline V gene are LNHDA and SQIVND (reference sequence). CDR3 length equals 14 residues. V was clipped by 3 bases and J by 6 bases, with 11 bases between them. CDR3 in DNA: TGTGCCAGTAGTATTTTCAGTGTCGCCGGGGAGCTGTTTTTT. Translation gives CASSIFSVAGELFF.

V is TRBV19 and J is TRBJ2-6; D remains ambiguous. Trimming removed 4 bases at V and 4 bases at J, with 11 bases between. This CDR3 comprises 15 residues. Germline-derived CDR1 and CDR2 are LNHDA and SQIVND (reference sequence). CDR3 protein: CASSTRTLGANVLTF. DNA of the CDR3: TGTGCCAGTAGTACTAGGACCTTGGGGGCCAACGTCCTGACTTTC.